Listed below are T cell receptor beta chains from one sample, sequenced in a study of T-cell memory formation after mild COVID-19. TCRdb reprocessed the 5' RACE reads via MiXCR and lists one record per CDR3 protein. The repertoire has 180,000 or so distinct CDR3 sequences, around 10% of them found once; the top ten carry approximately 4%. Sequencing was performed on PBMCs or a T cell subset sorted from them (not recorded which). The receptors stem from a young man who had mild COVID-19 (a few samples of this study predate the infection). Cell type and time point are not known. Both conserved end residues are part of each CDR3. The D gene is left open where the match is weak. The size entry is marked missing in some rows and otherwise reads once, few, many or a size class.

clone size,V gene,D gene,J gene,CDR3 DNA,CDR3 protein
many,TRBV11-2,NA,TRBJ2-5,TGTGCCAGCCGACGGACCGGGCGGAGAGAGACCCAGTACTTC,CASRRTGRRETQYF
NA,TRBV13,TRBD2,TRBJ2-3,TGTGCCAGCAGCTTAAGACTAGCGCCTAGCACAGATACGCAGTATTTT,CASSLRLAPSTDTQYF
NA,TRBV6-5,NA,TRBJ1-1,TGTGCCAGCAGTGGGGGGGGTAACACTGAAGCTTTCTTT,CASSGGGNTEAFF
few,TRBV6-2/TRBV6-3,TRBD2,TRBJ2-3,TGTGCCAGCCAGCGGGGGGGCCTCGATACGCAGTATTTT,CASQRGGLDTQYF
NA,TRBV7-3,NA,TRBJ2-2,TGTGCCAGCAGCCCAGACGGCGGCACCGGGGAGCTGTTTTTT,CASSPDGGTGELFF
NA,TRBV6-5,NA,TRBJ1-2,TGTGCCAGCCGGGCACGGGAGGGAGGGAACTATGGCTACACCTTC,CASRAREGGNYGYTF
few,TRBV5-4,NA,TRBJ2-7,TGTGCCAGCAGCTTGGGGGTCAGCTCCACCTACGAGCAGTACTTC,CASSLGVSSTYEQYF
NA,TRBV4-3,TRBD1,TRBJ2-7,TGCGCCAGCAGCCACCGGACAGGGCCCTACGAGCAGTACTTC,CASSHRTGPYEQYF
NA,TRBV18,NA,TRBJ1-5,TGTGCCAGCTCACCACTCTGGGGGCGGGACCAGCCCCAGCATTTT,CASSPLWGRDQPQHF
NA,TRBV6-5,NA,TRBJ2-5,TGTGCCAGCAGTTATAACGGGGTCCAAGAGACCCAGTACTTC,CASSYNGVQETQYF
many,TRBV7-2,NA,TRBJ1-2,TGTGCCAGCAGCTTATCCCCCAAGGGGTTAGACTATGGCTACACCTTC,CASSLSPKGLDYGYTF
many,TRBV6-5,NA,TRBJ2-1,TGTGCCAGCAGTTACTCGAAGTTCGGGGGGCCCAGAGTCTTC,CASSYSKFGGPRVF
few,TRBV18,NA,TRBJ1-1,TGTGCCAGCACCGTCAACCGGGACGACACTGAAGCTTTCTTT,CASTVNRDDTEAFF
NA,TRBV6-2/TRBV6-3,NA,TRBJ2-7,TGTGCCAGCAGTAGCTTCCTTACAGGGAGCGACGAGCAGTACTTC,CASSSFLTGSDEQYF
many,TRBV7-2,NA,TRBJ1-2,TGTGCCAGCAGCTTAGTCACCTTAGACTATGGCTACACCTTC,CASSLVTLDYGYTF
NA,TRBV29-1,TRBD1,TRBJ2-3,TGCAGCGTTGACTCCCACAGGGGAACAGATACGCAGTATTTT,CSVDSHRGTDTQYF
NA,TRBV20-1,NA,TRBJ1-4,TGCAGTGCTAGCCCAGGGCCTTACGAAAAACTGTTTTTT,CSASPGPYEKLFF
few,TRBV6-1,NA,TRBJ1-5,TGTGCCAGCAGTGAAGCTCGGGGGATCTATCAGCCCCAGCATTTT,CASSEARGIYQPQHF
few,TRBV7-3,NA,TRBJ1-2,TGTGCCAGCGGGGGGCCTTCCTATGGCTACACCTTC,CASGGPSYGYTF
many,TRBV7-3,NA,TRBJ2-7,TGTGCCAGCAGCTCTGGGGGGGAGCAGTACTTC,CASSSGGEQYF
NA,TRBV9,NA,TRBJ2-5,TGTGCCAGCAGCTCCCGGTCCCGGGAAGAGACCCAGTACTTC,CASSSRSREETQYF
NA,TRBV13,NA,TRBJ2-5,TGTGCCAGCAGCTTAGGGCGGGTTAGATACCAAGAGACCCAGTACTTC,CASSLGRVRYQETQYF
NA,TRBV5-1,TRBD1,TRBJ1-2,TGCGCCAGCAGCGCCGGACAGGGGCGCCTAGGCTACACCTTC,CASSAGQGRLGYTF
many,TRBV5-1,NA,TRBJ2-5,TGCGCCAGCAGCCCGACGACAATCCAAGAGACCCAGTACTTC,CASSPTTIQETQYF
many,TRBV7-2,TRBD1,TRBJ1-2,TGTGCCAGCAGCTACGGGACAGACTATGGCTACACCTTC,CASSYGTDYGYTF
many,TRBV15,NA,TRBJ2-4,TGTGCCACCAGCAGATTGGGACTTTACGGGGACATTCAGTACTTC,CATSRLGLYGDIQYF
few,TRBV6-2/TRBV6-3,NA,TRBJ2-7,TGTGCCAGCAGTCCACCCTTGTCGAAGCCGGAGAGCTCCTACGAGCAGTACTTC,CASSPPLSKPESSYEQYF
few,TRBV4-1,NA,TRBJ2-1,TGCGCCAGCAGCCAGGGGGCCCATGAGCAGTTCTTC,CASSQGAHEQFF
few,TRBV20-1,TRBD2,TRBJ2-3,TGCAGTGCCCCTAGCGGGGGGGCAGATACGCAGTATTTT,CSAPSGGADTQYF
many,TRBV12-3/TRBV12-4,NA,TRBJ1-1,TGTGCCAGCAGTTTGATCGGGATCCCGACTGAAGCTTTCTTT,CASSLIGIPTEAFF
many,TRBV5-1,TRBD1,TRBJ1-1,TGCGCCAGCAGGAATTGGATTCGACAGGGGGCCCCTGAAGCTTTCTTT,CASRNWIRQGAPEAFF
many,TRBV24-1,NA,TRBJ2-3,TGTGCCACCAGTGATTCGGGGACGGCTAGCACAGATACGCAGTATTTT,CATSDSGTASTDTQYF
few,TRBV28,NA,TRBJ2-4,TGTGCCAGCAGTTTCCCGCGCTACCAGGAGGCCAAAAACATTCAGTACTTC,CASSFPRYQEAKNIQYF
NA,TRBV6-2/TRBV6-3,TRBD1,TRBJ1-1,TGTGCCAGCAGATCCCCGGGACAGGCGGTCCGAGCTTTCTTT,CASRSPGQAVRAFF
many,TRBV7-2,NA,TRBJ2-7,TGTGCCAGCAGCCGGGGGTCCCGGGAGCAGTACTTC,CASSRGSREQYF
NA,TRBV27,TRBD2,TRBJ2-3,TGTGCCAGCAGTTCCAGCGGGGGCGGGCCCCGGACGCAGTATTTT,CASSSSGGGPRTQYF
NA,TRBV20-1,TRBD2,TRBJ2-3,TGCAGTGCTAGAGGACTAGCGGGGGGGAGCACAGATACGCAGTATTTT,CSARGLAGGSTDTQYF
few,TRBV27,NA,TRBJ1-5,TGTGCCAGCAGTTTGGGCGCGATACAGCCCCAGCATTTT,CASSLGAIQPQHF
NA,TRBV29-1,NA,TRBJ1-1,TGCAGCGTTGCATCGGACACGACCATGAACACTGAAGCTTTCTTT,CSVASDTTMNTEAFF
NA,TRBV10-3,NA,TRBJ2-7,TGTGCCATCAGTGAGAGGAGGGTCGGCGGATCCTACGAGCAGTACTTC,CAISERRVGGSYEQYF
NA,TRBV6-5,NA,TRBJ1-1,TGTGCCAGCAGTTACACGAACGTCCGTGAAGCTTTCTTT,CASSYTNVREAFF
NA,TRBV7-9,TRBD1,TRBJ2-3,TGTGCCAGCAGCGGGTGGACAGGGTGGGTCACAGATACGCAGTATTTT,CASSGWTGWVTDTQYF
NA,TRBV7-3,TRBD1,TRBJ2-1,TGTGCCAGCAGCTCGGGGACAGCCGGCCCCTACAATGAGCAGTTCTTC,CASSSGTAGPYNEQFF
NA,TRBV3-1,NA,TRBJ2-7,TGTGCCAGCAGCCAGGTCTACGAGCAGTACTTC,CASSQVYEQYF
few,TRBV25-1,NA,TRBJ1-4,TGTGCCAGCAGTACAGCAACTAATGAAAAACTGTTTTTT,CASSTATNEKLFF
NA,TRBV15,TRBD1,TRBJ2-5,TGTGCCACCCTAAACCCGACAGGGACAGGGACCCAGTACTTC,CATLNPTGTGTQYF
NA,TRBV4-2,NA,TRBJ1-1,TGTGCCAGCAGCCATTCCAGGGGCGGCACTGAAGCTTTCTTT,CASSHSRGGTEAFF
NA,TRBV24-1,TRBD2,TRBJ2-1,TGTGCCACCAGTGATCCCGGACTAGCGGGTGATGAGCAGTTCTTC,CATSDPGLAGDEQFF